What follows are 3 T cell receptor beta chains derived from one specimen sequenced in a study of T cell changes during pregnancy in multiple sclerosis. Produced via immunoSEQ multiplex PCR; TCRdb's table is partial and in-frame only. The data show 15,000 to 20,000 clones, with about 84% seen just once and around 9.9% held by the top ten. Material: CD8+ T cells from peripheral blood mononuclear cells, obtained after pregnancy. These receptors came from a female donor with multiple sclerosis, enrolled in a pregnancy study.

The chain uses TRBV15 and TRBJ2-3, with TRBD2 matching 10 bases. Germline CDR1 and CDR2: LNHNV and YYDKDF (reference sequence). Unmatched junction bases numbered 5, after V lost 9 bases and J lost 2 bases. The CDR3 length is 14 residues. The CDR3 reads CATKTSGITDTQYF. CDR3 nucleotides: TGTGCCACTAAAACTAGCGGGATCACAGATACGCAGTATTTT.

The chain combines TRBV5-5 with TRBJ1-5; D uncertain. Trimming stripped 0 bases from V and 2 bases from J, with 12 bases between. Per germline, CDR1 SGHKS and CDR2 YYEKEE (reference sequence). The CDR3 length is 16 residues. The CDR3 nucleotides read TGTGCCAGCAGCTTGGGCACCCGGCAGGGCAATCAGCCCCAGCATTTT. Protein product: CASSLGTRQGNQPQHF.

This rearrangement joins TRBV11-1 to TRBJ2-7; tentative D call: TRBD1 (5 bases). The V end lost 2 bases, the J end lost 2 bases, and 7 bases lay between the germline ends. The length of the CDR3 is 13 residues. Germline V gene sequence: CDR1 SGHAT, CDR2 FQDESV (reference sequence). This CDR3 is CASSLSGTYEQYF. DNA for the CDR3: TGTGCCAGCAGCTTATCAGGGACCTACGAGCAGTACTTC.